A single TCR beta chain is shown here with its context. Per the study methods: Estimated nucleated cell counts came from reference gene primer amplification. Profiled with immunoSEQ multiplex PCR; TCRdb holds only in-frame clones, not every one. That table supplies the V and J calls and clone size; D and trimming were determined from the DNA. Of approximately 170,000 clones listed, approximately 82% are singletons. The data were obtained in a study of blood T cell repertoires in COVID-19. Study summary: There were acute and convalescent COVID-19 samples, and they came from the United States, Italy and Spain. Sample material is recorded as cDNA or gDNA derived from T cells, B-cell-depleted T cells, or PBMCs.

Sequencing was carried out using peripheral blood. This TCR was recovered from an elderly woman with active or convalescent COVID-19.

CDR3 DNA sequence: TGTGCCAGCAGCCCGATTCTGGGGACAGGGTCCTACGAGCAGTACTTC. Translating gives CASSPILGTGSYEQYF. V gene TRBV5-4 combines with J gene TRBJ2-7; TRBD1 matches at 9 bases. Germline V gene sequence: CDR1 SGHNT, CDR2 YYREEE (reference sequence). J gave up 1 base and V 4 bases, and 9 bases lay outside the gene matches. The CDR3 covers 16 residues.